The clone carrying this T cell receptor beta chain has ten or more counts. What it binds is not known. Arm-PCR of CDR3 regions and iRepertoire HTBI primers were the basis on which TCR beta libraries were built. MiXCR, applied by TCRdb to the multiplex PCR reads, yields one record per CDR3 protein. The profile shows 350,000 to 450,000 distinct CDR3 sequences, roughly 21% of them singletons. This entry is derived from a study of regulatory T cells in long-lasting Graves disease. The time point here: persistent/refractory GD, antithyroid drugs over 5 years with positive TRAb. There was RNA extracted from PBMCs, and the TCR library was made from it. CDR3 size: 16 residues. Trimming pared 5 bases from V and 2 bases from J, leaving 18 bases between. Germline CDR1 reads MDHEN; CDR2 reads SYDVKM. Study-wide results and limits: Fewer public clonotypes were shared by new patients (roughly 970) than by persistent patients (2,741). Preferential use of TRBV28, TRBJ1-2 and TRBJ2-5 was seen in persistent disease. Lower TCR diversity characterized persistent Graves' patients relative to newly diagnosed patients.

Sequenced material: peripheral blood mononuclear cells (PBMCs), taken when the disease was refractory, from a patient treated with antithyroid drugs. The V and J genes are TRBV28 and TRBJ1-1; maybe TRBD1 (5 bases). The clonotype originates from a female donor with Graves disease. CDR3 residues: CASSPPPGGGNTEAFF. CDR3 bases: TGTGCCAGCAGTCCCCCCCCTGGCGGGGGTAACACTGAAGCTTTCTTT.